This record concerns one T cell receptor beta chain sequence. This record comes from a study of cytomegalovirus exposure and HLA in healthy donors. A roughly 120-subject validation cohort, separate from the approximately 670-subject first cohort, supplied the donors. The CDR3 has 15 residues. V gave up 5 bases and J gave up 8 bases; unmatched junction bases: 13. Germline values: CDR1 LNHDA, CDR2 SQIVND (reference sequence). Sequenced by immunoSEQ multiplex PCR; TCRdb stores in-frame clones only, minus some. This table holds 150,000 to 200,000 clones, approximately 84% found once. Source material: PBMCs. The V call is TRBV19, the J call TRBJ1-2; 8 bases match TRBD1. This receptor was identified in a man aged 30 to 39 in good health and CMV-seropositive. The CDR3 region is CASSGLQGGVEGYTF. The CDR3 bases are TGTGCCAGTAGTGGGTTACAGGGGGGCGTTGAAGGCTACACCTTC.